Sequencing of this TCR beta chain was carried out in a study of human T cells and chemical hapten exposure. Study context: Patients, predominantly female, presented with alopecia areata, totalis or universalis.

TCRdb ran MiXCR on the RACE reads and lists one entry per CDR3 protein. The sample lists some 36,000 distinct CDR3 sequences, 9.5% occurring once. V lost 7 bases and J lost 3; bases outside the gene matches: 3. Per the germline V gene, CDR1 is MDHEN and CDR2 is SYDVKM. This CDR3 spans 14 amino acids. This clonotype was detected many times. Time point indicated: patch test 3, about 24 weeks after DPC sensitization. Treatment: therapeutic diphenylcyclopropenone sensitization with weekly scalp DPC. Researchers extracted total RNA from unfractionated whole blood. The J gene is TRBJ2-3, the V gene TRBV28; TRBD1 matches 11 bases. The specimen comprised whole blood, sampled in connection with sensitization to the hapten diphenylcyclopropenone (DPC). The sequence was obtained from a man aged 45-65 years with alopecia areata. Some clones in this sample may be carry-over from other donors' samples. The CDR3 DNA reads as TGTGCCAGCAATGGACAGGGGGCAACAGATACGCAGTATTTT. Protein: CASNGQGATDTQYF.